The entry that follows covers one TCR beta chain sequence. This clonotype was recorded at least ten times. Its antigen is currently not known. No base qualities exist here, and no much larger clone lies one base off it. The data belong to a study of kidney transplant recipient with SARS-CoV-2 infection (dated by TCRdb to the early 2020s). Sequencing took place on an Illumina MiSeq. Profiling of the peripheral T cell repertoire targeted human TCRbeta genes. Concerning the study's data processing: To account for variability over time, differences in clonotype abundance were tested using beta-binomial modelling. Expanded clonotypes were screened against the ImmuneCODE reference database of SARS-CoV-2-associated TCRs and mapped to viral genome regions. Further repertoire analyses covered TRBV gene usage, CDR3 length, CDR3 amino acid overlap between time points, clonotype abundance distributions and Jaccard similarity. TCRdb itself trimmed the public reads at Q25 with fastp, ran MiXCR and retained productive beta chains. Identical CDR3 proteins give one entry, which carries the most common genes and DNA. These V and J calls originate from TCRdb's pipeline instead of the authors' own analysis. A total of roughly 250,000 distinct CDR3 sequences appear in this sample, around 30% of them only once. The ten largest clonotypes hold under 7.5% of the sample.

The cysteine opens and the phenylalanine closes a CDR3 of 17 amino acids. The DNA shown is the 51-base CDR3, in frame from base 1. In the germline V gene, CDR1 corresponds to SGHAT and CDR2 to FQNNGV. The junction shows trimming of 5 bases on V and 4 bases on J, plus 23 bases between the germline ends. The time point label here, explained by the study, means: pre-pandemic baseline sample and day 111 after first positive SARS-CoV-2 test. The chain is assembled from TRBV11-2 and TRBJ1-2, with no confidently assigned D gene. The TCR sequence derives from a male patient in his 30s who had COVID-19 and was a kidney transplant recipient. After a transplant, not all T cells may be the patient's own; some may come from the graft donor. This sample comprised a blood sample, obtained at baseline and on roughly day 120 from a kidney transplant recipient. The CDR3 sequence is CASSTSVTSRKTYGYTF. The bases are TGTGCCAGCAGCACTAGCGTAACAAGCAGAAAGACCTATGGCTACACCTTC. This CDR3, with the reference TRBV11-2 and TRBJ1-2 proteins standing in past its ends, gives the full variable domain EAGVAQSPRYKIIEKRQSVAFWCNPISGHATLYWYQQILGQGPKLLIQFQNNGVVDDSQLPKDRFSAERLKGVDSTLKIQPAKLEDSAVYLCASSTSVTSRKTYGYTFGSGTRLTVV.